This T cell receptor (beta chain) was sequenced in a study of CD4 T cells in relation to SARS-CoV-2 and coronaviruses. On the study more broadly: Shared crossreactive spike epitopes were mapped to their HLA restriction.

Germline V gives CDR1 LGHDT, CDR2 YNNKEL (reference sequence). This CDR3 is built from 13 residues. The V gene end was trimmed by 1 base and the J gene end by 7 bases; junction bases not matched to a gene: 1. Deep TCR-beta sequencing used DNA from uncultured naive and memory CD4+ T cells. The repertoire was sequenced with immunoSEQ multiplex PCR; TCRdb's copy has only in-frame clones and lacks some. Here the sample spans about 56,000 clones, 92% being singletons. Sequences were obtained from naive CD4+ T cells from PBMCs. Subset reported: naive CD4+ T cells isolated by negative enrichment. The genes are TRBV3-1 (or the pseudogene TRBV3-2) and TRBJ2-1, with 7 bases that match TRBD2. This TCR derives from an adult with COVID-19. Here the CDR3 reads CASSQAGGNEQFF. CDR3 nucleotides: TGTGCCAGCAGCCAAGCGGGAGGAAATGAGCAGTTCTTC.